This T cell receptor (beta chain) was retrieved from a study of T cells in Graves' hyperthyroidism and ophthalmopathy. Study-wide context: Before any treatment, at initial diagnosis, peripheral blood was collected.

The CDR3 runs to 14 residues. Germline V gene lookup returns CDR1 SGHVS and CDR2 FNYEAQ. The germline V and J ends were trimmed by 5 bases and 4 bases, with 15 bases remaining between them. Regions amplified from RNA transcripts were the TCR beta CDR3 regions. During a first-round RT-PCR of the TCR CDR3, the HTBI primer set was used. TCRdb re-derived calls from the multiplex PCR reads in MiXCR, one entry per CDR3 protein. This table holds 300,000 or so distinct CDR3 sequences, about a sixth found once. The sequenced sample consisted of blood. The chain is built from TRBV7-6 and TRBJ2-7, with D hard to call. The receptor's source is a woman aged 55-69 years with Graves' ophthalmopathy. CDR3 bases: TGTGCCAGCAGCCCCGACCCGGTCGAATACGAGCAGTACTTC. The encoded protein is CASSPDPVEYEQYF.